The rows below give T cell receptor beta chains drawn from one sample of a study of cytomegalovirus exposure and HLA in healthy donors. Only in-frame clones appear in the TCRdb table, and some are missing; sequencing was by immunoSEQ multiplex PCR. The sample carries about 64,000 clones, around 74% recorded once. The sequenced sample consisted of PBMCs. The receptor set was obtained from a male donor in good health and CMV-seropositive. Both conserved end residues are part of each CDR3. Fields, in order: clone size, D gene, J gene, V gene, CDR3 DNA, CDR3 protein. D genes are given only for firm matches. Rows may omit the clone size; those that give it use once, few, many or a size class.

once,NA,TRBJ2-3,TRBV7-2,TGTGCTCCCACGAGGGTAGTAAGCACAGATACGCAGTATTTT,CAPTRVVSTDTQYF
NA,NA,TRBJ1-2,TRBV28,TGTGCCAGCAGTCCCGGGTGGAGTGGCTACACCTTC,CASSPGWSGYTF
NA,NA,TRBJ1-2,TRBV9,TGTGCCAGCAGCGCCCATAACTATGGCTACACCTTC,CASSAHNYGYTF
few,TRBD1,TRBJ1-5,TRBV30,TGTGCCTCCGCTTCGACAGGGAATCAGCCCCAGCATTTT,CASASTGNQPQHF
NA,TRBD1,TRBJ1-1,TRBV6-6,TGTGCCAGCAGTTCGCCACAGGGGAAAAGGAACACTGAAGCTTTCTTT,CASSSPQGKRNTEAFF
NA,TRBD1,TRBJ1-1,TRBV2,TGTGCCAGCAGAGACACAGGGGCCCCGAACACTGAAGCTTTCTTT,CASRDTGAPNTEAFF
NA,TRBD1,TRBJ2-2,TRBV18,TGTGCCAGCTCACCACCACAGGGGGCTGCTCCCGGGGAGCTGTTTTTT,CASSPPQGAAPGELFF
NA,NA,TRBJ1-1,TRBV7-9,TGTGCCAGCAGCTTAGCAGAGATGGGCGGACATCCAAACACTGAAGCTTTCTTT,CASSLAEMGGHPNTEAFF
NA,TRBD2,TRBJ2-1,TRBV9,TGTGCCAGCAGCACCGGGGGGGCCGGTGAGCAGTTCTTC,CASSTGGAGEQFF
NA,TRBD1,TRBJ1-4,TRBV19,TGTGCCAGTAGATGGGGACAGCAGAATGAAAAACTGTTTTTT,CASRWGQQNEKLFF
NA,NA,TRBJ2-1,TRBV28,TGTGCCAGCAGTTTAGGGCAGGGCCTACTTAAAGACCCCAATGAGCAGTTCTTC,CASSLGQGLLKDPNEQFF
NA,NA,TRBJ1-4,TRBV18,TGTGCCAGCTCATATTCACAAACAGAAAAACTGTTTTTT,CASSYSQTEKLFF
NA,TRBD1,TRBJ1-6,TRBV7-2,TGTGCCAGCAGCTCGGGACAGGGAGTCATCCTCCACTTT,CASSSGQGVILHF
NA,TRBD1,TRBJ2-5,TRBV9,TGTGCCAGCAGCGTAGGGGACAGGCCTTACCAAGAGACCCAGTACTTC,CASSVGDRPYQETQYF
NA,TRBD2,TRBJ2-7,TRBV7-8,TGTGCCAGCAGAGGCCTAGGTAGCGGGGGGTCGGGGACCTACGAGCAGTACTTC,CASRGLGSGGSGTYEQYF
NA,NA,TRBJ2-1,TRBV4-1,TGCGCCAGCAGCCAAGGGGAGAGGACCAATGAGCAGTTCTTC,CASSQGERTNEQFF
NA,NA,TRBJ1-2,TRBV5-4,TGTGCCAGCAGCTTGGCTTGGGACTGGGGCTACACCTTC,CASSLAWDWGYTF
NA,NA,TRBJ1-5,TRBV14,TGTGCCAGCAGCCCTATCGGCCTACAGATCTTCAATCAGCCCCAGCATTTT,CASSPIGLQIFNQPQHF
NA,TRBD1,TRBJ2-1,TRBV4-2,TGTGCCAGCGCGAACCAACAGGGGGCGCGTTACAATGAGCAGTTCTTC,CASANQQGARYNEQFF
NA,TRBD1,TRBJ2-7,TRBV28,TGTGCCAGCAGTCAGCCTCGGGACAGGCACGGGGGCGCGCACTTC,CASSQPRDRHGGAHF
NA,TRBD1,TRBJ1-6,TRBV4-1,TGCGCCAGCAGCCAACAGCGGACAGGGGGAAATTCACCCCTCCACTTT,CASSQQRTGGNSPLHF
NA,NA,TRBJ2-7,TRBV2,TGTGCCAGCAGTGATCAAGACAGGAGACCCTACGAGCAGTACTTC,CASSDQDRRPYEQYF
few,TRBD1,TRBJ1-6,TRBV29-1,TGCAGCGTTACGACAGGGGGGAATAATTCACCCCTCCACTTT,CSVTTGGNNSPLHF
NA,NA,TRBJ2-1,TRBV7-9,TGTGCCAGCAGCTTAATAGCTGGGGAGTCCGCTCACAATGAGCAGTTCTTC,CASSLIAGESAHNEQFF
few,NA,TRBJ2-7,TRBV5-1,TGCGCCAGCAGCCCATACAGGGGGGGGCCCTACGAGCAGTACTTC,CASSPYRGGPYEQYF
NA,NA,TRBJ2-7,TRBV7-2,TGTGCCAGCAGCGCCCTAGCCCCCTCAGTTGAGCAGTACTTC,CASSALAPSVEQYF
NA,NA,TRBJ2-6,TRBV7-2,TGTGCCAGCAGCTTAGACGGTAGTCCGTACTCTGGGGCCAACGTCCTGACTTTC,CASSLDGSPYSGANVLTF
NA,NA,TRBJ2-5,TRBV21-1,TGTGCCAGCAGCAAGTCGGGCCAAGAGACCCAGTACTTC,CASSKSGQETQYF
NA,NA,TRBJ2-2,TRBV6-6,TGTGCCAGCGAAGAAGGGGCCCCCGGGGAGCTGTTTTTT,CASEEGAPGELFF
NA,NA,TRBJ2-5,TRBV4-3,TGCGCCAGCAGCCAAGACAGGGGCATCCAAGAGACCCAGTACTTC,CASSQDRGIQETQYF
NA,TRBD1,TRBJ1-1,TRBV4-1,TGCGCCAGCAGCCAAGAGGGGACAGGGGGCACTGAAGCTTTCTTT,CASSQEGTGGTEAFF
NA,NA,TRBJ1-2,TRBV27,TGTGCCAGCAGTTTTATTGGGGGGGATTACTATGGCTACACCTTC,CASSFIGGDYYGYTF
NA,NA,TRBJ1-6,TRBV7-8,TGTGCCAGCAGCTTAAGGGAGGGAAATTCACCCCTCCACTTT,CASSLREGNSPLHF
NA,TRBD1,TRBJ1-2,TRBV10-3,TGTGCCATCAGTGATCAGACAGGGGGACGTGGCTACACCTTC,CAISDQTGGRGYTF
once,NA,TRBJ1-3,TRBV5-4,TGTGCCAGCAGCTCAATTTCTGGAAACACCATATATTTT,CASSSISGNTIYF
NA,TRBD1,TRBJ2-7,TRBV28,TGTGCCAGCAGTTTAACGGGACAGGGTTCCTACGAGCAGTACTTC,CASSLTGQGSYEQYF
NA,TRBD1,TRBJ2-5,TRBV4-1,TGCGCCAGCAGCCAAGAAGGACAGGGGGGCGAGACCCAGTACTTC,CASSQEGQGGETQYF
NA,NA,TRBJ2-7,TRBV6-6,TGTGCCAGCAGCCACGGGGTCTACGAGCAGTACTTC,CASSHGVYEQYF
NA,NA,TRBJ2-3,TRBV30,TGTGCCTGGAGTGTGATGGGGGGGGCCGCAGATACGCAGTATTTT,CAWSVMGGAADTQYF
NA,TRBD2,TRBJ2-1,TRBV29-1,TGCAGCGGAGCGGGGACTCTCTCCTACAATGAGCAGTTCTTC,CSGAGTLSYNEQFF